This T cell receptor (beta chain) is drawn from a study of shared clonotypes between healthy human individuals. Regarding the study as a whole: Since donors were few, the genetic and exposure-history diversity represented was limited.

For this clone: Its antigen remains unknown.

Sequencing was performed with immunoSEQ multiplex PCR; in TCRdb, only in-frame clones are kept and a portion is missing. This sample has 950,000 to 1,100,000 clones, with around 76% found just once. Germline-derived CDR1 and CDR2 are MGHRA and YSYEKL. Trimming pared 5 bases from V and 5 bases from J, leaving 12 bases between. This CDR3 contains 13 residues. J is TRBJ1-1 and V is TRBV4-1; D call uncertain. The sample comprised memory CD4+ T cells sorted from blood. Subset noted: CD45RA-negative fraction. This clonotype was obtained from a man in his late teens or twenties in good health. In nucleotides, the CDR3 is TGCGCCAGCAGCTCTGCCACCGGGACTGAAGCTTTCTTT. It encodes CASSSATGTEAFF.